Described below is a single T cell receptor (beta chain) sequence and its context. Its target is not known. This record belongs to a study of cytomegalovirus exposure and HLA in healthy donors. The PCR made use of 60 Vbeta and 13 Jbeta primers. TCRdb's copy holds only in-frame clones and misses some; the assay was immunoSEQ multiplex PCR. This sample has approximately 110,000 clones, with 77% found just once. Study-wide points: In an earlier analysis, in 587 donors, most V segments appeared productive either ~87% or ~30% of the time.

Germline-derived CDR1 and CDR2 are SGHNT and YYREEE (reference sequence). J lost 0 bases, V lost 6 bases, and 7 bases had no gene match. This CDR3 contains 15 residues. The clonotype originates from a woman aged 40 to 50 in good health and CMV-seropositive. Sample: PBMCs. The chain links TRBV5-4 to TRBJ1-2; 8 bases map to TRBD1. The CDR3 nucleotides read TGTGCCAGCACCGAGCAGGGGGCAGCTAACTATGGCTACACCTTC. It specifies CASTEQGAANYGYTF.